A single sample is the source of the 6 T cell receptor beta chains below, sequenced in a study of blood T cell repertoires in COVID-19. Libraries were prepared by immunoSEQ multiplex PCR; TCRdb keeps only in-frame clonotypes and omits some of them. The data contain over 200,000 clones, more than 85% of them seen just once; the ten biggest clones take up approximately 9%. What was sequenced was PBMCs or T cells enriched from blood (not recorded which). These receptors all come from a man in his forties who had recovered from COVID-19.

CDR3 region: CSASAGQFTYEQYF. CDR3 DNA sequence: TGCAGTGCTAGTGCGGGACAGTTCACCTACGAGCAGTACTTC. The chain recombines TRBV20-1 with TRBJ2-7; tentatively, D is TRBD1 (7 bases). Looked up from germline, CDR1 is DFQATT and CDR2 is SNEGSKA (reference sequence). V lost 3 bases, J lost 2 bases, and 14 bases lay in between. This CDR3 is 14 amino acids long.

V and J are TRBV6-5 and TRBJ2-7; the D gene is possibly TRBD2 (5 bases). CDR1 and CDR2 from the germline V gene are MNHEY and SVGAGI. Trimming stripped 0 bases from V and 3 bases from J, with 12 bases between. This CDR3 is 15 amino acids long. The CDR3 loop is CASSYSNGKLYEQYF. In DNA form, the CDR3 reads TGTGCCAGCAGTTACTCCAACGGGAAACTCTACGAGCAGTACTTC.

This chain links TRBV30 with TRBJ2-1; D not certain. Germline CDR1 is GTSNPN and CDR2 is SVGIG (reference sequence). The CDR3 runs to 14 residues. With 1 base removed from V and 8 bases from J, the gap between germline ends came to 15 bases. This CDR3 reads CAWSGFDSLYEQFF. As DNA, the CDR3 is TGTGCCTGGAGTGGCTTTGATTCCCTATATGAGCAGTTCTTC.

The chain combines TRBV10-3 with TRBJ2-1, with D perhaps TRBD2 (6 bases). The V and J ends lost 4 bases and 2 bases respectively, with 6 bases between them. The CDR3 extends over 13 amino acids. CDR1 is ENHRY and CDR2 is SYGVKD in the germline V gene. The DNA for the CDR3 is TGTGCCATCAGTGGGGGGGCCTACAATGAGCAGTTCTTC. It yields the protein CAISGGAYNEQFF.

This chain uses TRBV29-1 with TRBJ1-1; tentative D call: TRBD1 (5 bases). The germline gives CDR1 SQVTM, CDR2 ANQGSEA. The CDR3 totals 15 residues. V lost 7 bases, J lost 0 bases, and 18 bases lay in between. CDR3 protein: CSESTARGVNTEAFF. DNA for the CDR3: TGCAGCGAATCGACAGCCCGCGGGGTGAACACTGAAGCTTTCTTT.

This CDR3 is CASSNTGGGRITAYEQYF. The CDR3 region has the DNA TGTGCCAGCAGCAACACGGGAGGGGGCCGCATTACCGCCTACGAGCAGTACTTC. The chain combines TRBV27 with TRBJ2-7; TRBD2 is a possible D gene (8 bases). Germline CDR1 MNHEY, CDR2 SMNVEV (reference sequence). The length of the CDR3 is 18 residues. Trimming took 6 bases from V and 2 from J, leaving 26 bases between them.